The 20 T cell receptor beta chains listed next were all sequenced from one sample in a study of T cell responses to AZD1222 COVID-19 vaccine. Assay used: immunoSEQ multiplex PCR; TCRdb lists only in-frame clones, some missing. The repertoire includes roughly 120,000 clones, 93% of them detected once, and 5% sits in the top ten. Sample: peripheral blood, taken 28 days after the second AZD1222 dose. These receptor sequences come from an adult who received the AZD1222 COVID-19 vaccine.

This clone was counted a few times. The chain recombines TRBV5-6 with TRBJ2-4; TRBD2 agrees at 7 bases. Germline V CDR1 and CDR2: SGHDT, YYEEEE. The CDR3 covers 19 residues. Trimming cost V 4 bases and J 0 bases; bases outside gene matches: 16. DNA for the CDR3: TGTGCCAGCAGCCATACTACCGGGACTACCAGAGTAGCCAAAAACATTCAGTACTTC. This encodes CASSHTTGTTRVAKNIQYF.

The genes are TRBV7-9 and TRBJ2-1; 7 bases fit TRBD1. V lost 4 bases and J lost 9; bases outside the gene matches: 6. From germline, CDR1 is SEHNR and CDR2 FQNEAQ (reference sequence). The CDR3 loop spans 13 amino acids. CDR3 amino acids: CASSSGQIGEQFF. The CDR3 DNA is TGTGCCAGCAGCTCGGGACAGATTGGTGAGCAGTTCTTC. The full variable domain, its missing parts supplied by reference TRBV7-9 and TRBJ2-1, is DTGVSQNPRHKITKRGQNVTFRCDPISEHNRLYWYRQTLGQGPEFLTYFQNEAQLEKSRLLSDRFSAERPKGSFSTLEIQRTEQGDSAMYLCASSSGQIGEQFFGPGTRLTVL.

The rearrangement uses TRBV25-1 and TRBJ2-1, with 9 bases that match TRBD2. V was clipped by 6 bases and J by 1 base; unmatched bases: 10. Germline CDR1 is MGHDK and CDR2 is SYGVNS. This CDR3 contains 17 residues. CDR3 coding DNA: TGTGCCAGCAGCACCACGGCAGCGGGGGGATCCTACAATGAGCAGTTCTTC. Translating gives CASSTTAAGGSYNEQFF.

The chain combines TRBV5-1 with TRBJ2-1; 8 bases agree with TRBD2. Losses at the gene ends were 0 bases for V and 2 bases for J; bases not matched to a gene: 7. The CDR3 consists of 17 residues. Germline V gene data show CDR1 as SGHRS and CDR2 as YFSETQ. The CDR3 loop reads CASSLDSGGPPYNEQFF. CDR3 bases: TGCGCCAGCAGCTTGGACTCGGGAGGGCCCCCCTACAATGAGCAGTTCTTC.

The genes are TRBV5-8 and TRBJ1-5; D is ambiguous. This CDR3 region has 12 residues. Germline CDR1 and CDR2: SGHTS and YDEGEE. V was cut by 5 bases and J by 5 bases, with 8 bases left in between. CDR3 coding DNA: TGTGCCAGCAGGCCGGACTATCAGCCCCAGCATTTT. This codes for CASRPDYQPQHF.

The rearrangement uses TRBV10-3 and TRBJ2-7; D possibly matches TRBD1 or TRBD2 (5 bases each). Germline V gives CDR1 ENHRY, CDR2 SYGVKD. The length of the CDR3 is 13 residues. The V end was cut by 10 bases, the J end by 6 bases, with 19 bases between. CDR3 amino acids: CATSRDLSFEQYF. The CDR3 coding sequence is TGTGCCACCTCACGGGACCTGAGTTTCGAGCAGTACTTC.

This chain uses TRBV5-1 with TRBJ1-3; no firm D call. The germline CDR1 and CDR2 sequences are SGHRS and YFSETQ. Trimming cost V 4 bases and J 6 bases, with 14 bases left between them. The CDR3 runs 14 residues. The CDR3 bases are TGCGCCAGCAGCCCCTCGCCGTCCACAAACACCATATATTTT. Amino acids: CASSPSPSTNTIYF.

The chain recombines TRBV7-6 with TRBJ2-5; 8 bases line up with TRBD2. Germline-derived CDR1 and CDR2 are SGHVS and FNYEAQ. The CDR3 has 16 residues. With V trimmed by 3 bases and J by 2 bases, 8 bases remained unmatched. CDR3 sequence (DNA): TGTGCCAGCAGCTTTGGGATAGCGGGGAGACAAGAGACCCAGTACTTC. This translates into CASSFGIAGRQETQYF.

The rearrangement links TRBV5-1 to TRBJ2-7, with D maybe TRBD2 (5 bases). CDR3 length equals 13 residues. Germline V lookup: CDR1 SGHRS, CDR2 YFSETQ. Trimming pared 0 bases from V and 3 bases from J, leaving 7 bases between. CDR3 in amino acids: CASSLDSDYEQYF. CDR3 sequence (DNA): TGCGCCAGCAGCTTGGATAGCGACTACGAGCAGTACTTC. Full variable domain (rest looked up from reference TRBV5-1 and TRBJ2-7): KAGVTQTPRYLIKTRGQQVTLSCSPISGHRSVSWYQQTPGQGLQFLFEYFSETQRNKGNFPGRFSGRQFSNSRSEMNVSTLELGDSALYLCASSLDSDYEQYFGPGTRLTVT.

This chain joins TRBV27 and TRBJ1-5; no definite D call. CDR3 length: 16 residues. V lost 5 bases and J 4 bases, leaving 18 bases between the germline ends. Germline assignment: CDR1 MNHEY and CDR2 SMNVEV (reference sequence). The CDR3 DNA is TGTGCCAGCAGTCCCCTTTACCGGAGAGGGAATCAGCCCCAGCATTTT. It specifies CASSPLYRRGNQPQHF.

This chain joins TRBV30 and TRBJ1-3; unclear D gene. This CDR3 is 13 amino acids long. The germline gives CDR1 GTSNPN, CDR2 SVGIG (reference sequence). Deletions cut 5 bases from V and 0 bases from J, with 8 bases between. CDR3 coding DNA: TGTGCCTGGGACACTTTCTCTGGAAACACCATATATTTT. This gives the protein CAWDTFSGNTIYF.

This clone occurred a few times. The chain carries TRBV10-2 and TRBJ1-4; D is possibly TRBD1 (6 bases). V dropped 8 bases and J dropped 5 bases, with 9 bases sitting between them. Germline V gene sequence: CDR1 WSHSY, CDR2 SAAADI. The CDR3 is 12 residues long. CDR3 region: CASRQENEKLFF. CDR3 DNA sequence: TGCGCCAGCCGACAGGAAAATGAAAAACTGTTTTTT.

This chain connects TRBV7-6 to TRBJ2-5; D may be TRBD1 (6 bases). CDR1 is SGHVS and CDR2 is FNYEAQ in the germline V gene. The CDR3 runs 14 residues. Trimming cost V 5 bases and J 2 bases, with 12 bases left between them. CDR3 DNA sequence: TGTGCCAGCAGCACGGGACACCTGCAAGAGACCCAGTACTTC. It specifies CASSTGHLQETQYF.

The CDR3 DNA is TGTGCCAGCAGGCGACAGGATCTTAGCTACACCTTC. It specifies CASRRQDLSYTF. The V call is TRBV12-3 or TRBV12-4, the J call TRBJ1-2; possibly TRBD1 for D (6 bases). The CDR3 consists of 12 residues. The germline V and J ends were trimmed by 6 bases and 9 bases, with 14 bases remaining between them.

The V and J genes are TRBV12-1 and TRBJ1-5; the listed D gene, TRBD1, was not tested against the DNA. TRBV12-1 corresponds to a pseudogene. The CDR3 sequence is 14 residues long. Written as DNA, the CDR3 is TGTGCCAGCAACACGCAGGGTATTCGTCAGCCCCAGCATTTT. Translation gives CASNTQGIRQPQHF.

The chain carries TRBV18 and TRBJ1-4, with D uncertain. The V end lost 1 base, the J end lost 7 bases, and 10 bases lay between the germline ends. The germline V gene has CDR1 KGHSH and CDR2 LQKENI. This CDR3 is 14 amino acids long. CDR3 sequence reads: CASSPQDDGEKLFF. The CDR3 bases are TGTGCCAGCTCACCACAAGACGACGGTGAAAAACTGTTTTTT. Full variable domain (outside the CDR3, taken from reference TRBV18 and TRBJ1-4): NAGVMQNPRHLVRRRGQEARLRCSPMKGHSHVYWYRQLPEEGLKFMVYLQKENIIDESGMPKERFSAEFPKEGPSILRIQQVVRGDSAAYFCASSPQDDGEKLFFGSGTQLSVL.

The rearrangement uses TRBV7-2 and TRBJ2-7; D is undetermined. The CDR3 is 15 amino acids. Germline CDR1 reads SGHTA; CDR2 reads FQGNSA. Trimming pared 4 bases from V and 0 bases from J, leaving 13 bases between. For the CDR3, the DNA is TGTGCCAGCAGCTGGGCCCCCGTCGGCTCCTACGAGCAGTACTTC. Residues: CASSWAPVGSYEQYF.

The genes are TRBV11-2 and TRBJ2-7, with D tentatively TRBD2 (5 bases). CDR3 length: 12 residues. Between the trimmed V and J ends, which lost 7 bases and 4 bases, there was a span of 11 bases. CDR1 SGHAT and CDR2 FQNNGV come from the germline V gene. The CDR3 region has the DNA TGTGCCAGCACCGGGAATGGGTACGAGCAGTACTTC. Translated: CASTGNGYEQYF.

The rearrangement joins TRBV28 to TRBJ1-5; D unclear. Germline-derived CDR1 and CDR2 are MDHEN and SYDVKM. Trimming cost V 5 bases and J 1 base, with 15 bases left between them. The CDR3 contains 16 residues. The CDR3, as DNA: TGTGCCAGCAGTGACAACCCCCGGGTAAGCAATCAGCCCCAGCATTTT. Translating it yields CASSDNPRVSNQPQHF.

The J gene is TRBJ1-5, the V gene TRBV9; a possible D gene is TRBD1 (5 bases). V was shortened by 3 bases and J by 3 bases, with 10 bases between the two germline ends. Germline CDR1 reads SGDLS; CDR2 reads YYNGEE. There are 14 residues in the CDR3. The CDR3 loop reads CASSAGANNQPQHF. In nucleotides, the CDR3 is TGTGCCAGCAGCGCTGGGGCCAACAATCAGCCCCAGCATTTT.